The entry below gives a single T cell receptor beta chain sequence along with its context. The antigen is undetermined. This specimen belongs to a study of T cell responses to AZD1222 COVID-19 vaccine. Whole-study results and caveats: Seropositive status at baseline applied to only a handful of AZD1222 recipients. Increased Spike-specific TCR breadth and depth were observed after two AZD1222 doses. Repertoire sampling was restricted to post-peak T cell response timepoints.

TCRdb keeps only in-frame clones here, not all; method: immunoSEQ multiplex PCR. The sample has roughly 110,000 clones; 85% to 95% are singletons. Looked up from germline, CDR1 is MNHEY and CDR2 is SMNVEV (reference sequence). Trimming shortened V by 8 bases and J by 6 bases, and 16 bases separated the two germline ends. The CDR3 is made up of 13 amino acids. The genes are TRBV27 and TRBJ1-2; D perhaps matches TRBD1 (6 bases). This TCR was sampled from an adult who received the AZD1222 COVID-19 vaccine. The sequencing here drew on peripheral blood, taken 28 days after the second AZD1222 dose. CDR3 in amino acids: CASQKQGFNGYTF. CDR3 DNA: TGTGCCAGCCAGAAACAGGGCTTCAATGGCTACACCTTC.